Shown below are 2 T cell receptor beta chains from a single sample sequenced in a study of OX40 agonist ivuxolimab in advanced cancers. Produced via immunoSEQ multiplex PCR; TCRdb's table is partial and in-frame only. The repertoire has roughly 80,000 clones, more than 85% of them found once; the top ten carry approximately 0.7%. The source was CD4+ or CD8+ T cells sorted from blood, collected in a trial of the OX40 agonist ivuxolimab. The receptors originated from an adult with an advanced solid tumor such as melanoma, head and neck, liver or kidney cancer.

The chain combines TRBV18 with TRBJ2-2; TRBD2 matches 14 bases. V gave up 2 bases and J gave up 7 bases; unmatched junction bases: 6. The germline gives CDR1 KGHSH, CDR2 LQKENI. The CDR3 totals 17 residues. CDR3: CASSPSGLAGENGELFF. CDR3 in DNA: TGTGCCAGCTCACCATCGGGACTAGCGGGAGAAAACGGGGAGCTGTTTTTT.

The chain recombines TRBV6-1 with TRBJ2-4, with TRBD1 identical over 8 bases. This CDR3 is built from 15 residues. Germline V gene data show CDR1 as MNHNS and CDR2 as SASEGT. Trimming at V came to 1 base and at J to 8 bases, leaving 7 bases not matched to a gene. The CDR3 here is CASSEGWGQEYIQYF. In nucleotides, the CDR3 is TGTGCCAGCAGTGAAGGGTGGGGACAGGAGTACATTCAGTACTTC.